Reported below is one TCR beta chain. These data are taken from a study of blood T cell repertoires in COVID-19. Background on the study: From the United States, Italy and Spain came samples of acute and convalescent COVID-19. T cells, B-cell-depleted T cells, or PBMCs provided the cDNA or gDNA that served as material.

Original data processing: Amplification of reference gene primers provided the estimated nucleated cell counts. Measured with immunoSEQ multiplex PCR; TCRdb has only the in-frame clones, and not every one. V and J calls and clone size are given by that table; D and trimming were obtained from the DNA. The table lists 180,000 or so clones, around 80% of them singletons. CDR1 and CDR2 from the germline V gene are LNHDA and SQIVND (reference sequence). The CDR3 totals 14 residues. After removal of 4 bases from V and 6 bases from J, the junction contained 6 bases not matched to a gene. The chain has TRBV19 and TRBJ2-7, with TRBD2 matching 10 bases. This TCR came from a woman of 80 years or more with active or convalescent COVID-19. The source material was peripheral blood. CDR3 in amino acids: CASSTLAGVGEQYF. The CDR3 DNA is TGTGCCAGTAGTACCCTAGCGGGGGTCGGCGAGCAGTACTTC.